The 24 T cell receptor beta chains listed next were all sequenced from one sample in a study of blood T cell repertoires in COVID-19. Some clones are missing from TCRdb's copy, which holds only in-frame ones; the method was immunoSEQ multiplex PCR. This sample has roughly 140,000 clones, with roughly 82% found just once. The sample taken for sequencing was peripheral blood. The receptors shown here come from a woman between 50 and 59 years old with acute or convalescent COVID-19.

This chain joins TRBV14 and TRBJ2-1; D might be TRBD1 (5 bases). Trimming cost V 8 bases and J 8 bases, with 10 bases left between them. Germline loops: CDR1 SGHDN, CDR2 FVKESK. The CDR3 covers 11 residues. For the CDR3, the DNA is TGTGCCAGCTCTTGGGGCGATGAGCAGTTCTTC. It yields the protein CASSWGDEQFF. Using reference TRBV14 and TRBJ2-1 for the parts outside the CDR3, the full variable domain is EAGVTQFPSHSVIEKGQTVTLRCDPISGHDNLYWYRRVMGKEIKFLLHFVKESKQDESGMPNNRFLAERTGGTYSTLKVQPAELEDSGVYFCASSWGDEQFFGPGTRLTVL.

The rearrangement joins TRBV5-1 to TRBJ2-6, with D maybe TRBD2 (6 bases). The CDR3 has 20 amino acids. V lost 1 base to trimming and J lost 4 bases, with 24 bases between them. The germline V gene has CDR1 SGHRS and CDR2 YFSETQ. The CDR3 loop reads CASSLRRGLPLQRGANVLTF. CDR3 in DNA: TGCGCCAGCAGCTTGAGGCGGGGCCTACCGCTCCAGCGGGGGGCCAACGTCCTGACTTTC.

The chain carries TRBV4-3 and TRBJ1-5; D is undetermined. The V and J ends lost 0 bases and 9 bases respectively, with 9 bases between them. The germline CDR1 and CDR2 sequences are LGHNA and YSLEER. The CDR3 is 13 residues long. The CDR3 protein is CASSQDSRGPQHF. For the CDR3, the DNA is TGCGCCAGCAGCCAAGATTCCCGAGGGCCCCAGCATTTT.

This clone was picked up a small number of times. Other nucleotide sequences from this sample produce the same CDR3. This chain links TRBV4-3 with TRBJ1-5; no firm D call. The CDR3 consists of 16 residues. Looked up from germline, CDR1 is LGHNA and CDR2 is YSLEER. The ends were cut back, 0 bases at V and 2 bases at J, with 11 bases in the middle. The CDR3 DNA reads TGCGCCAGCAGCCAAGATATCCGGGGTGGCAATCAGCCCCAGCATTTT. It translates to CASSQDIRGGNQPQHF.

The V call is TRBV23-1, the J call TRBJ1-1; tentatively, D is TRBD1 (5 bases). TRBV23-1 is filed as an ORF, its function uncertain. This CDR3 has 14 residues. Trimming removed 0 bases from V and 6 bases from J, with 11 bases in between. The CDR3, as DNA: TGCGCCAGCAGTCAATCCAGGGTTACCCCTGAAGCTTTCTTT. Translation: CASSQSRVTPEAFF.

This chain links TRBV3-1 (or the pseudogene TRBV3-2) with TRBJ2-7; weak D call: TRBD1 (5 bases). This CDR3 comprises 13 residues. V shed 1 base and J shed 6 bases, with 10 bases lying between them. The germline gives CDR1 LGHDT, CDR2 YNNKEL (reference sequence). CDR3 protein: CASSQVEGAEQYF. The CDR3 region has the DNA TGTGCCAGCAGCCAAGTCGAAGGGGCCGAGCAGTACTTC.

The chain uses TRBV7-2 and TRBJ2-5; 10 positions agree with TRBD2. Trimming cost V 1 base and J 4 bases; bases outside gene matches: 6. The CDR3 extends over 16 amino acids. Per the germline V gene, CDR1 is SGHTA and CDR2 is FQGNSA. The CDR3 loop reads CASSLVASGRVETQYF. DNA of the CDR3: TGTGCCAGCAGCTTAGTCGCTAGCGGGAGAGTAGAGACCCAGTACTTC. Supplemented by reference TRBV7-2 and TRBJ2-5, the full variable domain reads GAGVSQSPSNKVTEKGKDVELRCDPISGHTALYWYRQSLGQGLEFLIYFQGNSAPDKSGLPSDRFSAERTGGSVSTLTIQRTQQEDSAVYLCASSLVASGRVETQYFGPGTRLLVL.

V and J are TRBV11-3 and TRBJ1-1; maybe TRBD1 (6 bases). Trimming took 5 bases from V and 2 from J, leaving 15 bases between them. Germline-derived CDR1 and CDR2 are SGHNT and YENEEA. The CDR3 runs to 15 residues. The CDR3 reads CASSLGTSYNTEAFF. Here the CDR3 DNA reads TGTGCCAGCAGCCTTGGGACAAGCTACAACACTGAAGCTTTCTTT.

The chain carries TRBV7-2 and TRBJ1-3, with D possibly matching TRBD1 (6 bases). The CDR3 is made up of 13 amino acids. The germline gives CDR1 SGHTA, CDR2 FQGNSA. Trimming removed 6 bases at V and 4 bases at J, with 10 bases between. CDR3 nucleotides: TGTGCCAGCAGGGGAGGGGGAGGAAACACCATATATTTT. Amino acids: CASRGGGGNTIYF. Based on the CDR3 plus reference TRBV7-2 and TRBJ1-3, the full variable domain is GAGVSQSPSNKVTEKGKDVELRCDPISGHTALYWYRQSLGQGLEFLIYFQGNSAPDKSGLPSDRFSAERTGGSVSTLTIQRTQQEDSAVYLCASRGGGGNTIYFGEGSWLTVV.

This chain links TRBV12-3 or TRBV12-4 with TRBJ2-7; 7 bases are a match to TRBD1. The CDR3 contains 13 residues. V shed 4 bases, J shed 4 bases, and the junction held 4 bases outside the gene matches. This chain's CDR3 is CASSWGQLYEQYF. CDR3 in DNA: TGTGCCAGCAGTTGGGGACAGCTTTACGAGCAGTACTTC.

V is TRBV5-4 and J is TRBJ2-5; TRBD2 might be the D (6 bases). The ends were cut back, 1 base at V and 4 bases at J, with 11 bases in the middle. This CDR3 is built from 14 residues. CDR1 and CDR2 from the germline V gene are SGHNT and YYREEE (reference sequence). CDR3 DNA sequence: TGTGCCAGCAGCTTGTGGGACTGGGGAGAGACCCAGTACTTC. Amino acids: CASSLWDWGETQYF.

The J gene is TRBJ1-4, the V gene TRBV5-1; a possible D gene is TRBD1 (5 bases). With 7 bases removed from V and 4 bases from J, the gap between germline ends came to 14 bases. Germline assignment: CDR1 SGHRS and CDR2 YFSETQ. The length of the CDR3 is 14 residues. DNA for the CDR3: TGCGCCAGCGGACAAGACGGATATAATGAAAAACTGTTTTTT. The encoded protein is CASGQDGYNEKLFF.

The chain joins TRBV30 to TRBJ2-7, with 8 bases aligning to TRBD1. Trimming cost V 5 bases and J 3 bases; bases outside gene matches: 9. CDR3 length equals 14 residues. The germline V gene has CDR1 GTSNPN and CDR2 SVGIG (reference sequence). The CDR3 region has the DNA TGTGCCTGGTGTTCCCCGGGACAGGTCTACGAGCAGTACTTC. Its translation is CAWCSPGQVYEQYF.

V gene TRBV14 combines with J gene TRBJ2-1; D might be TRBD2 (5 bases). In germline, CDR1 is SGHDN, CDR2 FVKESK. V lost 1 base to trimming and J lost 6 bases, with 10 bases between them. CDR3 length: 14 residues. The CDR3 spells CASSQGGSGNEQFF. CDR3 sequence (DNA): TGTGCCAGCAGCCAAGGAGGGAGTGGCAATGAGCAGTTCTTC.

This clone was counted a single time. The rearrangement links TRBV9 to TRBJ1-6; 9 bases line up with TRBD1. From germline, CDR1 is SGDLS and CDR2 YYNGEE. The V gene end was trimmed by 3 bases and the J gene end by 2 bases; junction bases not matched to a gene: 3. The CDR3 consists of 16 residues. CDR3 residues: CASSGQGEAYNSPLHF. Here the CDR3 DNA reads TGTGCCAGCAGCGGACAGGGGGAGGCCTATAATTCACCCCTCCACTTT.

The J gene is TRBJ1-2, the V gene TRBV12-3 or TRBV12-4; D is unclear. The CDR3 is 12 amino acids. V shed 4 bases and J shed 4 bases, with 7 bases lying between them. CDR3 coding DNA: TGTGCCAGCAGTTACATTCGCTATGGCTACACCTTC. It encodes CASSYIRYGYTF.

The chain links TRBV13 to TRBJ1-1, with 10 bases that match TRBD1. Losses at the gene ends were 0 bases for V and 3 bases for J; bases not matched to a gene: 1. Germline V gene sequence: CDR1 PRHDT, CDR2 FYEKMQ (reference sequence). The length of the CDR3 is 15 residues. CDR3 protein: CASSLGGQGYTEAFF. Written as DNA, the CDR3 is TGTGCCAGCAGCTTAGGGGGACAGGGGTACACTGAAGCTTTCTTT.

The CDR3 region is CASSQEGLGLAGGYGEQFF. CDR3 coding DNA: TGCGCCAGCAGCCAGGAGGGTCTGGGACTAGCGGGAGGGTATGGTGAGCAGTTCTTC. The J gene is TRBJ2-1, the V gene TRBV4-3; 16 bases fit TRBD2. The V gene end was trimmed by 3 bases and the J gene end by 9 bases; junction bases not matched to a gene: 14. The CDR3 covers 19 residues. Germline-derived CDR1 and CDR2 are LGHNA and YSLEER.

The V call is TRBV7-9, the J call TRBJ2-5; TRBD2 aligns across 8 bases. V was pared by 5 bases and J by 7 bases, with 12 bases of the junction left unmatched. CDR3 length: 15 residues. The V gene's germline CDR1 is SEHNR and CDR2 FQNEAQ (reference sequence). CDR3 sequence: CASSPSPAGEGTQYF. Here the CDR3 DNA reads TGTGCCAGCAGCCCTAGCCCAGCGGGGGAGGGGACCCAGTACTTC.

The chain carries TRBV29-1 and TRBJ2-3; TRBD1 aligns across 7 bases. Germline trimming cut 4 bases from V and 2 bases from J; bases unmatched to any gene: 9. Germline V CDR1 and CDR2: SQVTM, ANQGSEA. This CDR3 is 15 amino acids long. The CDR3 DNA follows: TGCAGCGTTGTTTCGGGACAGAAAATCACAGATACGCAGTATTTT. Its translation is CSVVSGQKITDTQYF.

This chain uses TRBV29-1 with TRBJ2-1; D is ambiguous. V dropped 5 bases and J dropped 6 bases, with 8 bases sitting between them. In germline, CDR1 is SQVTM, CDR2 ANQGSEA. CDR3 length: 11 residues. CDR3 loop: CSVLLINEQFF. Here the CDR3 DNA reads TGCAGCGTTCTACTAATCAATGAGCAGTTCTTC.

The chain uses TRBV5-1 and TRBJ2-5; 7 bases match TRBD2. The trim removed 2 bases at V and 5 bases at J, leaving 6 bases unmatched. The CDR3 extends over 14 amino acids. Germline lookup yields CDR1 SGHRS and CDR2 YFSETQ. The CDR3 loop is CASSFAGEGETQYF. The CDR3 nucleotides are TGCGCCAGCAGCTTCGCGGGAGAGGGCGAGACCCAGTACTTC.

This rearrangement joins TRBV7-6 to TRBJ2-7; D possibly corresponds to TRBD1 (6 bases). The CDR3 totals 16 residues. Germline CDR1 reads SGHVS; CDR2 reads FNYEAQ. With 5 bases removed from V and 3 bases from J, the gap between germline ends came to 20 bases. CDR3 in amino acids: CASSVETGSGGYEQYF. CDR3 nucleotide sequence: TGTGCCAGCAGCGTGGAAACAGGGTCCGGCGGCTACGAGCAGTACTTC.

This clone has a single count. The chain employs TRBV30 and TRBJ2-3; 10 bases line up with TRBD2. The germline V gene has CDR1 GTSNPN and CDR2 SVGIG (reference sequence). V was pared by 5 bases and J by 1 base, with 0 bases of the junction left unmatched. The CDR3 is made up of 13 amino acids. CDR3 DNA sequence: TGTGCCTGGGGGACTAGCGGCACAGATACGCAGTATTTT. It translates to CAWGTSGTDTQYF.